A selection of T cell receptor beta chains follows, all from one sample in a study of CD8+CD57+ T cells in acquired aplastic anemia. TCRdb re-called the reads with MiXCR, one entry per CDR3 protein. This table holds 100,000 to 150,000 distinct CDR3 sequences, around 46% found once. The sequenced sample consisted of sorted CD4+, CD8+, or CD8+CD57+ T cells (not recorded which) from PBMCs. Receptors originate from a human donor in good health, serving as a control. Each CDR3 is given with its conserved first and last residue. The D gene is left open where the match is weak. Clone size is shown for a subset of rows, as once, few, many or a class of expanded clone.

>-|many|TRBJ1-5|TRBV27
CASSFWDQPQHF
TGTGCCAGCAGTTTCTGGGACCAGCCCCAGCATTTT
>TRBD1|few|TRBJ1-2|TRBV10-2
CASSGPGQGWDGYTF
TGCGCCAGCAGTGGTCCGGGACAGGGATGGGATGGCTACACCTTC
>-|-|TRBJ2-7|TRBV7-3
CAVGGGPYEQYF
TGTGCCGTTGGGGGGGGGCCCTACGAGCAGTACTTC
>TRBD1|many|TRBJ1-1|TRBV12-3/TRBV12-4
CASSRTGVTEAFF
TGTGCCAGCAGTAGGACAGGGGTAACTGAAGCTTTCTTT
>-|-|TRBJ2-2|TRBV24-1
CATSTTGTTNTGELFF
TGTGCCACCAGCACGACAGGCACTACGAACACCGGGGAGCTGTTTTTT
>TRBD2|-|TRBJ2-3|TRBV6-6
CASRLADTQYF
TGTGCCAGCAGACTAGCGGATACGCAGTATTTT
>TRBD1|few|TRBJ2-2|TRBV18
CASSPDRANTGELFF
TGTGCCAGCTCACCGGACAGGGCGAACACCGGGGAGCTGTTTTTT
>TRBD1|many|TRBJ1-2|TRBV18
CASSPPRQGADYGYTF
TGTGCCAGCTCACCACCGAGGCAGGGGGCAGACTATGGCTACACCTTC
>-|-|TRBJ1-1|TRBV29-1
CSVEDRKNTEAFF
TGCAGCGTTGAAGACAGGAAGAACACTGAAGCTTTCTTT
>-|-|TRBJ1-2|TRBV25-1
CASSHGTTGYGYTF
TGTGCCAGCAGTCACGGGACAACGGGCTATGGCTACACCTTC
>-|many|TRBJ1-5|TRBV19
CASNEGTYSNQPQHF
TGTGCCAGTAATGAGGGAACTTATAGCAATCAGCCCCAGCATTTT
>TRBD1|-|TRBJ2-7|TRBV29-1
CSVDRGGQGASEQYF
TGCAGCGTTGATAGGGGGGGACAGGGGGCAAGCGAGCAGTACTTC
>TRBD1|once|TRBJ1-2|TRBV12-3/TRBV12-4
CASSWGQAQYGYTF
TGTGCCAGCAGTTGGGGACAGGCCCAATATGGCTACACCTTC
>-|-|TRBJ2-7|TRBV7-9
CASRSLAYEQYF
TGTGCCAGCAGGTCGCTAGCCTACGAGCAGTACTTC